This T cell receptor (beta chain) is from a study of PD-L1 blockade in urothelial cancer (dated by TCRdb to 2017 to 2019). Looking at the study overall: Therapy was started in the mid-2010s for all patients, and atezolizumab 1,200 mg was administered intravenously every 3 weeks. About nine tenths of the roughly 29 patients were males with bladder-origin urothelial cancer, and about 65% of the roughly 29 reported a prior smoking history. An ECOG performance status of 0 or 1 was recorded for the patients, and 0 to 3 prior chemotherapy regimens had been received by the patients. Blood samples were analyzed 3 weeks after the start of treatment (second dose) and 6 weeks after the start of treatment. Blood samples yielded a median of roughly 140,000 T cells and 65,000 to 95,000 unique TCRs, with median clonality about 0.08. The study was an exploratory multi-omic analysis of somatic, immune and clinical correlates of response to PD-L1 blockade with atezolizumab in urothelial cancer. Pretreatment tumor samples and matched peripheral blood, collected serially before and after atezolizumab treatment, underwent TCR sequencing. Durable clinical benefit was defined as progression-free survival longer than 6 months, and TCR features were also tested against progression-free and overall survival. In the same patients who had TCR sequencing, pretreatment tumors also underwent whole exome sequencing and RNA sequencing. Fewer than ten patients achieved durable clinical benefit and fewer than 25 did not. Pretreatment blood TCR-seq was available for twenty-nine patients, at least one posttreatment blood collection was obtained for 24 patients, and tumor TCR-seq was available for 24 patients.

What the work shows at the level of the full study, not this receptor alone: Because the sample size was small (n of about 30) and many exploratory analyses were performed, the results are intended to be hypothesis-generating. A pretreatment peripheral blood TCR clonality below the median was linked to improved progression-free and overall survival. Among patients with durable benefit, tumor-associated TCR clones showed greater expansion in peripheral blood 3 weeks after treatment started (n of about 21, p = 0.022).

CDR1 and CDR2, looked up from the germline V gene, are LGHNA and YSLEER. The CDR3, from cysteine to phenylalanine, totals 16 residues. Just CDR3 DNA is preserved here, 48 bases in frame from base 1. The trim is 0 bases for V and 7 bases for J, with a gap of 19 bases between the germline ends. As regards this clone: It lacks a known antigen. Base qualities are not recorded, but no much larger clone differs from it by a single base.

Synthetic TCR analog templates were spiked into each PCR to estimate absolute template abundance from read counts. TCRbeta CDR3 regions were amplified from genomic DNA with bias-controlled V and J gene primers using the immunoSEQ assay. Rearranged TCRbeta segments were sequenced at approximately 20X coverage. The authors' analysis ran thus. Clustering was used to correct sequencing errors, and CDR3s were annotated against IMGT so that V, D and J genes could be assigned. Only productive TCRbeta rearrangements were used in downstream analyses, excluding out-of-frame or stop-codon sequences. To compute clonality, Shannon entropy was normalized by the log of the number of unique productive sequences and then subtracted from one. Fisher's exact test with Benjamini-Hochberg correction, using a cutoff of adjusted p below 0.01, was how clones that differed between time points or between blood and tumor were identified. TCRdb holds this immuneACCESS table with in-frame rearrangements only. Some clones are missing; in checked studies, unresolved V genes explain under half, and the rest has no known cause. The DNA gave D and trimming, while V, J and clone size come from that table. This sample comprises some 79,000 clones, roughly 82% of them detected only once. Clones ranked in the top ten supply over 7.5% of the sample.

The cohort comprised around 30 patients with locally advanced or metastatic urothelial carcinoma treated at Memorial Sloan Kettering on a trial protocol. Peripheral blood mononuclear cells were collected pretreatment and during treatment, with between 1 and 8 total time points per patient. The Qiagen DNeasy Blood extraction kit was used to purify genomic DNA from total PBMCs and tumor samples. PBMCs were collected pretreatment and during treatment and were isolated and stored as previously described. Sequences were derived from PBMCs, sampled around atezolizumab (anti-PD-L1) treatment. The receptor was derived from an older man with urothelial cancer. The sequence joins TRBV4-3 to TRBJ2-7; the best D guess is TRBD1, with 5 bases matching. The CDR3 has the sequence CASSQEGRYPYEEQYF. The nucleotide sequence is TGCGCCAGCAGCCAAGAGGGGCGGTACCCCTACGAAGAGCAGTACTTC.